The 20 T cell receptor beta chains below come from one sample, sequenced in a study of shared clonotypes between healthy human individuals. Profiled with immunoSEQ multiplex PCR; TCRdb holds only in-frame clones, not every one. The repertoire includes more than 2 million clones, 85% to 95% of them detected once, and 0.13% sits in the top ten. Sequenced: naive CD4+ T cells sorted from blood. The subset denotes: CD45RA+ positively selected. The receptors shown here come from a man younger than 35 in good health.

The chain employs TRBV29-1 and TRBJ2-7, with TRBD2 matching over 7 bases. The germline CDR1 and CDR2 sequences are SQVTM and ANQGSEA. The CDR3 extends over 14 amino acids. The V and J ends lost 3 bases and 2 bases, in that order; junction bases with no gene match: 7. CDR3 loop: CSVEIGGSPYEQYF. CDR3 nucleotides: TGCAGCGTTGAGATCGGCGGGAGCCCCTACGAGCAGTACTTC.

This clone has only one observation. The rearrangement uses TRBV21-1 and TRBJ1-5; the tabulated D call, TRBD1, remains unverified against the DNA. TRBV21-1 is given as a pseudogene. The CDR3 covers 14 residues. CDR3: CASSIQAFNQPQHF. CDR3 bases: TGTGCCAGCAGCATTCAGGCATTCAATCAGCCCCAGCATTTT.

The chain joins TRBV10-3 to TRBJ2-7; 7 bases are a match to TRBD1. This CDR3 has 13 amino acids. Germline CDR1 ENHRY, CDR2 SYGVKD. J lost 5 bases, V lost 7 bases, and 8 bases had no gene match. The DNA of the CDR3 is TGTGCCATCACCCGACAGGGTTCAGACGAGCAGTACTTC. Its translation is CAITRQGSDEQYF.

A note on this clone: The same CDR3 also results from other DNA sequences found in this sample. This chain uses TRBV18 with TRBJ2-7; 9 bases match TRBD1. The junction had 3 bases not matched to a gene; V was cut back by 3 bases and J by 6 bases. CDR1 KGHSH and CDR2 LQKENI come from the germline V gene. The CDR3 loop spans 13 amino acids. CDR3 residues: CASSPGQGGEQYF. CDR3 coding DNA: TGTGCCAGCTCACCGGGACAGGGCGGCGAGCAGTACTTC.

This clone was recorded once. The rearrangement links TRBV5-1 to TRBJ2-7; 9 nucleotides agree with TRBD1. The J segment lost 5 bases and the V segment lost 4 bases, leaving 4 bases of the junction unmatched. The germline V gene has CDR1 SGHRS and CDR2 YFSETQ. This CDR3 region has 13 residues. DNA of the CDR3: TGCGCCAGCAGCGGGGACAGGGCGCACGAGCAGTACTTC. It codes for CASSGDRAHEQYF.

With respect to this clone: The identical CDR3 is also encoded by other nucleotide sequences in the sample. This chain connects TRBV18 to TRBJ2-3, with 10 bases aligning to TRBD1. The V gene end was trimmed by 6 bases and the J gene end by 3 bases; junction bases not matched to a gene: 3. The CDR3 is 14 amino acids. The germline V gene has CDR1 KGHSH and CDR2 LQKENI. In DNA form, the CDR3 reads TGTGCCAGCTCCCGGGGACAGGGGACAGATACGCAGTATTTT. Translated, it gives CASSRGQGTDTQYF.

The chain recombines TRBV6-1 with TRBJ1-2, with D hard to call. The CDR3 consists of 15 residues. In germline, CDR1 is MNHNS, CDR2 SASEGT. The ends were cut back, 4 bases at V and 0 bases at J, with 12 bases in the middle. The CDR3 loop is CASSAKVAPNYGYTF. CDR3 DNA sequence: TGTGCCAGCAGTGCTAAGGTTGCCCCTAACTATGGCTACACCTTC.

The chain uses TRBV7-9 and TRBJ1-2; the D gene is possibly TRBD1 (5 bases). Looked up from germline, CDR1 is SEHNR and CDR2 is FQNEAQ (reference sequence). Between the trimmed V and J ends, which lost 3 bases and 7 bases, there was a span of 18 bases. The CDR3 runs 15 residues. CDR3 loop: CASSFLSFDSSGYTF. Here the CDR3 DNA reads TGTGCCAGCAGCTTCCTTAGTTTCGACAGTAGTGGCTACACCTTC.

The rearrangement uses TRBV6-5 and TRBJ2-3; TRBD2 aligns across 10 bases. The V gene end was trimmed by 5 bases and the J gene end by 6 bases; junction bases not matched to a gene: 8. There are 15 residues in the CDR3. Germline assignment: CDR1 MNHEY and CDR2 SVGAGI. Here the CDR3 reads CASSLSGRGTDTQYF. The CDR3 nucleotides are TGTGCCAGCAGTCTCAGCGGGAGGGGAACGGATACGCAGTATTTT.

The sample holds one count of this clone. CDR3 DNA: TGTGCCACCAGCAGGGACAGGGGGCGGAACGAGCAGTACTTC. Protein sequence: CATSRDRGRNEQYF. The chain couples TRBV15 to TRBJ2-7, with 11 bases matching TRBD1. V lost 3 bases, J lost 5 bases, and 3 bases stayed unmatched. Per germline, CDR1 LNHNV and CDR2 YYDKDF (reference sequence). The CDR3 extends over 14 amino acids.

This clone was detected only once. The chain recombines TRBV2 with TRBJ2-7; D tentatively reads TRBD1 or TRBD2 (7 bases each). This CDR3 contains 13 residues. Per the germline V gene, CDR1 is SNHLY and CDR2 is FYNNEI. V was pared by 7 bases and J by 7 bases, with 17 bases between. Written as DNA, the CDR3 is TGTGCCAGCACCCAGGGGGGGATTGGGGAGCAGTACTTC. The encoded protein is CASTQGGIGEQYF.

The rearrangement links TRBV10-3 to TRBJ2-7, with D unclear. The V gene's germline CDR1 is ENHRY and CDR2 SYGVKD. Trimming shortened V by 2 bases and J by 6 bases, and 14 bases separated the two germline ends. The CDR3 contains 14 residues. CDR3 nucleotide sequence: TGTGCCATCAGTGAGATCGCAGATTCAGGCGAGCAGTACTTC. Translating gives CAISEIADSGEQYF.

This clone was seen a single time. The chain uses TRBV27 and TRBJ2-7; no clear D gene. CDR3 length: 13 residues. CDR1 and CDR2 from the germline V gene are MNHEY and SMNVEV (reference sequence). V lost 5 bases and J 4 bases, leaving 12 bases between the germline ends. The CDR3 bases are TGTGCCAGCAGTCGAAGTTTGCTTTACGAGCAGTACTTC. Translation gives CASSRSLLYEQYF.

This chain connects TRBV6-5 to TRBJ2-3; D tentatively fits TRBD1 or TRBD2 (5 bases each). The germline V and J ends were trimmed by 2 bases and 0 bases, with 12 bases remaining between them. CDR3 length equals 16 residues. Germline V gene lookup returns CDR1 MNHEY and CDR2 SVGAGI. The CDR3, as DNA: TGTGCCAGCAGTTACCGGGGCGGTACTAGCACAGATACGCAGTATTTT. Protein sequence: CASSYRGGTSTDTQYF.

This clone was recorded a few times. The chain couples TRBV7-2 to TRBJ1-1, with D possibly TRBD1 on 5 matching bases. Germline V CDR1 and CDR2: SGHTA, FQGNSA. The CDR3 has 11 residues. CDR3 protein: CVTVKNTEAFF. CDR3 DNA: TGTGTGACAGTGAAAAACACTGAAGCTTTCTTT.

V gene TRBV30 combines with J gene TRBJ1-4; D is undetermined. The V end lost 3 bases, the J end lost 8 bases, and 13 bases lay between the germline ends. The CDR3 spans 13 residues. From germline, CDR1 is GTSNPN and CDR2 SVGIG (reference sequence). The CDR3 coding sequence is TGTGCCTGGAGCGAGACCCTTCGGGAAAAACTGTTTTTT. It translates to CAWSETLREKLFF. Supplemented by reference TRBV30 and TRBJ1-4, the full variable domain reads SQTIHQWPATLVQPVGSPLSLECTVEGTSNPNLYWYRQAAGRGLQLLFYSVGIGQISSEVPQNLSASRPQDRQFILSSKKLLLSDSGFYLCAWSETLREKLFFGSGTQLSVL.

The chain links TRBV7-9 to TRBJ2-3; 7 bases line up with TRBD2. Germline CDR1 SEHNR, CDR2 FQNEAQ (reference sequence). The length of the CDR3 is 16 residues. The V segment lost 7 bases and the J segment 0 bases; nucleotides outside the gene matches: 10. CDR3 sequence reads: CASIHPAGASTDTQYF. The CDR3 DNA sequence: TGTGCCAGCATCCACCCGGCGGGAGCTAGCACAGATACGCAGTATTTT.

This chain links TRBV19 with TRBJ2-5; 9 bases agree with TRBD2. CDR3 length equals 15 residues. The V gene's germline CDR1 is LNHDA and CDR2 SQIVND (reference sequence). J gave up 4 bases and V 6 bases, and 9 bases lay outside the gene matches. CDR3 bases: TGTGCCAGTAGCCGACTAGCGGACCATCGAGAGACCCAGTACTTC. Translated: CASSRLADHRETQYF. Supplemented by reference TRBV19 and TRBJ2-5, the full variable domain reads DGGITQSPKYLFRKEGQNVTLSCEQNLNHDAMYWYRQDPGQGLRLIYYSQIVNDFQKGDIAEGYSVSREKKESFPLTVTSAQKNPTAFYLCASSRLADHRETQYFGPGTRLLVL.

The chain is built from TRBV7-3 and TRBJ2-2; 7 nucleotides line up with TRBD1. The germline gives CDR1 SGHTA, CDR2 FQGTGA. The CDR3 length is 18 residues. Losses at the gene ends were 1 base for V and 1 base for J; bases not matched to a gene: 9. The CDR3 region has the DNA TGTGCCAGCAGCTTAAACCTGTTTGGGGACAGGAACACCGGGGAGCTGTTTTTT. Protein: CASSLNLFGDRNTGELFF.

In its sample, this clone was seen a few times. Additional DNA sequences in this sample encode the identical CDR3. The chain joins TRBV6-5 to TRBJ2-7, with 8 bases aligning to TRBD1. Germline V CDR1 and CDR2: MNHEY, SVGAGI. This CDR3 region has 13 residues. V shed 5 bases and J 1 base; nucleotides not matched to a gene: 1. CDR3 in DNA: TGTGCCAGCAGTCGACAGGGGTCCTACGAGCAGTACTTC. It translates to CASSRQGSYEQYF.